This entry describes one T cell receptor beta chain. Antigen: not known. These data originate in a study of long-term antiretroviral therapy in people with HIV. Whole-study findings and limits: Information pertaining to ART adherence, viral resistance or therapeutic modifications was not obtained. Upon ART, diversity increased but remained lower than transplant donor controls. Pre-ART expanded clones dominated the repertoire at every time point.

The V end lost 2 bases, the J end lost 3 bases, and 18 bases lay between the germline ends. The CDR3 runs 17 residues. Looked up from germline, CDR1 is SGHDT and CDR2 is YYEEEE. Researchers ran immunoSEQ v3.0 at survey level. A per-sample goal of about 40,000-50,000 T-cell genomes was targeted by sequencing. Only in-frame clones appear in the TCRdb table, and some are missing; sequencing was by immunoSEQ multiplex PCR. There are fewer than 8,500 clones in the sample; about 76% occur only once, and about 30% lies in the top ten. This receptor was taken from a man between 35 and 55 years old with HIV. The rearrangement joins TRBV5-6 to TRBJ1-5; weak D call: TRBD1 (6 bases). The material sequenced was unsorted PBMCs, taken 0.2 years after starting antiretroviral therapy. DNA of the CDR3: TGTGCCAGCAGCTTATATGGGGGGCTAGATCCCAATCAGCCCCAGCATTTT. It is translated as CASSLYGGLDPNQPQHF.